The T cell receptor (beta chain) under discussion was sequenced for a study of siplizumab effects on memory and regulatory T cells. Study observations and caveats: Siplizumab cultures yielded proliferating Tregs whose suppressive function was not confirmed.

Here immunoSEQ multiplex PCR was the method, and the copy in TCRdb shows in-frame clones only, minus some. The sample holds around 100,000 clones, about 90% seen once. This CDR3 is built from 15 residues. Germline loops: CDR1 SGHRS, CDR2 YFSETQ. With 4 bases removed from V and 3 bases from J, the gap between germline ends came to 17 bases. Details on this clone: Its antigen remains unknown.

Source material: CD4+ T cells sorted from blood. V and J are TRBV5-1 and TRBJ2-7, with D perhaps given as TRBD1 or TRBD2 (5 bases each). The clonotype comes from a human donor in good health. The CDR3 nucleotides are TGCGCCAGCAGCCGTTTGACCGGGACCTACTACGAGCAGTACTTC. Amino acids: CASSRLTGTYYEQYF.